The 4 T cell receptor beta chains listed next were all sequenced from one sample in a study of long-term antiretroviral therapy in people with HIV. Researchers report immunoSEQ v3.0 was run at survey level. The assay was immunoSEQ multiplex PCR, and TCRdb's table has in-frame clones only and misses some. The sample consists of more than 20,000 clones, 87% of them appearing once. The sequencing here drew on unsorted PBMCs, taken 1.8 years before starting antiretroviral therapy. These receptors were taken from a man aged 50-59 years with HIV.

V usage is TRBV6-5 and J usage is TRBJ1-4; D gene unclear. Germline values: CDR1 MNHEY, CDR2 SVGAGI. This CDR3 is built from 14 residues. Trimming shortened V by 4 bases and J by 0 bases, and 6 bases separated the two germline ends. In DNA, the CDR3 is TGTGCCAGCAGTTCAGTTGCAACTAATGAAAAACTGTTTTTT. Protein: CASSSVATNEKLFF.

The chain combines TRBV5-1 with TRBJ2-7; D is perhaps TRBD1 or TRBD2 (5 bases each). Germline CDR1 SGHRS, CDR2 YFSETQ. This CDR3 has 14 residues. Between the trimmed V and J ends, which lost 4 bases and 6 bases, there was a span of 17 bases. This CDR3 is CASSPDSPGGEQYF. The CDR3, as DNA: TGCGCCAGCAGCCCGGACTCCCCTGGGGGCGAGCAGTACTTC.

For the CDR3, the DNA is TGTGCCAGCAGTTTCTTCGTCGGGTGGGACAGGGCAGCAGATACGCAGTATTTT. It translates to CASSFFVGWDRAADTQYF. V is TRBV27 and J is TRBJ2-3; TRBD1 matches 9 bases. Germline CDR1 reads MNHEY; CDR2 reads SMNVEV (reference sequence). The CDR3 consists of 18 residues. Trimming at V came to 3 bases and at J to 4 bases, leaving 14 bases not matched to a gene.

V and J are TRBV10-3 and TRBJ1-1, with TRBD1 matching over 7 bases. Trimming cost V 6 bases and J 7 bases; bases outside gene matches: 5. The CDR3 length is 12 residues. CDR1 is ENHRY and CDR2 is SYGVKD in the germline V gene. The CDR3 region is CAIRGTAREAFF. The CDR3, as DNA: TGTGCCATCAGAGGGACAGCACGTGAAGCTTTCTTT.